Here is one TCR beta chain with its context. Its antigen is unidentified. Trimming cost V 3 bases and J 5 bases, with 8 bases left between them. Looked up from germline, CDR1 is MDHEN and CDR2 is SYDVKM. The CDR3 spans 13 residues. The authors ran a second PCR of about 7 to 11 cycles using a sample-barcoded 5' primer and a J-beta primer mix. Using its own MiXCR run on the 5' RACE reads, TCRdb lists one record per CDR3 protein. Of some 1 million distinct CDR3 sequences listed, 40% to 55% are singletons. This entry comes from a study of blood T cells in healthy people across ages. At the level of the study: Template switching caught about one barcoded beta molecule for each two T cells. Overall study results and limits: While age rose, TCR beta diversity per million T cells dropped in a roughly linear way.

A minimum of 5 micrograms of total RNA was extracted per sample. The specimen sequenced was blood. The origin of this receptor is a woman aged 55-70 years in good health. V is TRBV28 and J is TRBJ1-5; D gene uncertain. The CDR3 reads CASSLRYDQPQHF. The CDR3 DNA sequence: TGTGCCAGCAGTTTGAGGTACGATCAGCCCCAGCATTTT.